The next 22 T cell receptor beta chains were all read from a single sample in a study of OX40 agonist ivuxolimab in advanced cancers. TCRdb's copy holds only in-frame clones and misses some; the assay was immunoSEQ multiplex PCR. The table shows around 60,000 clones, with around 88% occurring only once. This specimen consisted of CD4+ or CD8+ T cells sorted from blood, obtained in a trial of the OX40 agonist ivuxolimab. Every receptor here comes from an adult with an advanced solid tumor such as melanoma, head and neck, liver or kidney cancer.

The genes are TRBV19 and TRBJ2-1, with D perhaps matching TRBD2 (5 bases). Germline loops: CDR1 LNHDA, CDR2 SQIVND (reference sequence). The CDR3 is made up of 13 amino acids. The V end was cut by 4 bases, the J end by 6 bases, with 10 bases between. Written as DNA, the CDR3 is TGTGCCAGTAGTACAACTAGTTTCAATGAGCAGTTCTTC. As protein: CASSTTSFNEQFF.

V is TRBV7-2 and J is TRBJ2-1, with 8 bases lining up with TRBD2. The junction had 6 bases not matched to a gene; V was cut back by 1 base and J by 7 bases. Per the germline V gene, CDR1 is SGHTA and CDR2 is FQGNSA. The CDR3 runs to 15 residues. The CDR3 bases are TGTGCCAGCAGCTTAGTTCGGGAGGGAGAGAATGAGCAGTTCTTC. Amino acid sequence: CASSLVREGENEQFF.

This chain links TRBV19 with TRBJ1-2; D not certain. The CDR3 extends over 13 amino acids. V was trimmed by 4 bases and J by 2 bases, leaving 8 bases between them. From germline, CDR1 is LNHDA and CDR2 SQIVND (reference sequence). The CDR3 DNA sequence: TGTGCCAGTAGTACTCTAGGGAACTATGGCTACACCTTC. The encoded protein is CASSTLGNYGYTF.

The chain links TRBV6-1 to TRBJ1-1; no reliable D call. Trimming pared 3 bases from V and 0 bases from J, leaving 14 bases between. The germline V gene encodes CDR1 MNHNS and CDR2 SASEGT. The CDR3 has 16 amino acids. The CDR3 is CASSDGRGIVNTEAFF. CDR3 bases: TGTGCCAGCAGTGACGGGCGGGGAATAGTGAACACTGAAGCTTTCTTT.

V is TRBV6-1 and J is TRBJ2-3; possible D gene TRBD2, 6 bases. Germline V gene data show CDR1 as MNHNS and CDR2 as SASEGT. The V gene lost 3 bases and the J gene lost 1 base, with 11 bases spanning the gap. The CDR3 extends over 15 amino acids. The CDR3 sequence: CASSDGGTRTDTQYF. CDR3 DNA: TGTGCCAGCAGTGATGGCGGGACCCGCACAGATACGCAGTATTTT.

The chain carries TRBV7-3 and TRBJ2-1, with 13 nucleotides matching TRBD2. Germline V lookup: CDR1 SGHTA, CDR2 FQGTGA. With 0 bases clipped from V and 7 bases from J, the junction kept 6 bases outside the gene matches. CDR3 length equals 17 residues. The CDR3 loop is CASSLTSGLAGVNEQFF. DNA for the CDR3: TGTGCCAGCAGCTTAACGTCAGGACTAGCGGGAGTGAATGAGCAGTTCTTC.

CDR3 protein: CSVGARGNYGYTF. The DNA of the CDR3 is TGCAGCGTTGGAGCCAGGGGGAACTATGGCTACACCTTC. The rearrangement links TRBV29-1 to TRBJ1-2; TRBD1 matches 7 bases. V trimming: 4 bases; J trimming: 2 bases; junction bases outside the gene matches: 4. CDR1 is SQVTM and CDR2 is ANQGSEA in the germline V gene. The CDR3 runs to 13 residues.

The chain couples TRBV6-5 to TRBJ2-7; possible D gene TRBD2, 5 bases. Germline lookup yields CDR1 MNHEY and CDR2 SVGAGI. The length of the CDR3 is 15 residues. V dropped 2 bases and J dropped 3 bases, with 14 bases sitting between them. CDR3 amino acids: CASSYRASQSYEQYF. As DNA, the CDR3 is TGTGCCAGCAGTTACCGGGCTAGCCAAAGCTACGAGCAGTACTTC.

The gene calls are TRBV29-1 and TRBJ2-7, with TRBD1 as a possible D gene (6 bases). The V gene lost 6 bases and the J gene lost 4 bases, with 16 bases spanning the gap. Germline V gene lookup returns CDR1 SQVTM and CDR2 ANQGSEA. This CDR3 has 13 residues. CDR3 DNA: TGCAGCGTCCCGGGACACCATGCTTACGAGCAGTACTTC. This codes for CSVPGHHAYEQYF.

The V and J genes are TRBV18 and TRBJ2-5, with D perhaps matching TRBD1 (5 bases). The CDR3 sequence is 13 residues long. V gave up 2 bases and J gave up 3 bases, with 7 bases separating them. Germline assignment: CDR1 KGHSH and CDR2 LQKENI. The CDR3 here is CASSPDSKETQYF. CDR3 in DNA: TGTGCCAGCTCACCAGACAGTAAAGAGACCCAGTACTTC.

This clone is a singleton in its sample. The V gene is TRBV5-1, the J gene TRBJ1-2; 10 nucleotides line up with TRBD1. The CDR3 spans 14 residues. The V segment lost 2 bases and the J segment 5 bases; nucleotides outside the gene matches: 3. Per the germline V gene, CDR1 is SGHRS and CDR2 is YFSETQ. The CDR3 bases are TGCGCCAGCAGCTTAGAGGGACAGGGGTATGGCTACACCTTC. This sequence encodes CASSLEGQGYGYTF.

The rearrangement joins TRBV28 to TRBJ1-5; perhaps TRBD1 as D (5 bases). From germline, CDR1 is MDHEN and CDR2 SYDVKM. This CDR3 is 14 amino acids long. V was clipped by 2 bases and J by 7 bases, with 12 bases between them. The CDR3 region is CASSLGGFGQPQHF. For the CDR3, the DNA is TGTGCCAGCAGTTTAGGGGGGTTCGGCCAGCCCCAGCATTTT.

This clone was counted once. Here the CDR3 DNA reads TGTGCCAGCAGCTCGGCTGACAGGGGTGGTGAAAAACTGTTTTTT. Translation gives CASSSADRGGEKLFF. V and J are TRBV28 and TRBJ1-4; 8 bases match TRBD1. The CDR3 extends over 15 amino acids. CDR1 MDHEN and CDR2 SYDVKM come from the germline V gene. The J segment lost 7 bases and the V segment lost 6 bases, leaving 10 bases of the junction unmatched.

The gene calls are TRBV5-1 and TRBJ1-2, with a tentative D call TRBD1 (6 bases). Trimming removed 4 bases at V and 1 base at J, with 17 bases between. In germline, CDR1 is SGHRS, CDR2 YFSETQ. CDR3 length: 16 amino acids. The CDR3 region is CASSPQLGGYNYGYTF. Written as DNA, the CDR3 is TGCGCCAGCAGCCCCCAACTCGGGGGCTATAACTATGGCTACACCTTC.

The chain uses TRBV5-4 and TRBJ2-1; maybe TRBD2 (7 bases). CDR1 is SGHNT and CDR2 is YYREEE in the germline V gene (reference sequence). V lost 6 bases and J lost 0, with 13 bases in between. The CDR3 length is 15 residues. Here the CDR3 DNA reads TGTGCCAGCACCAAGGGGGGGCCCTCCTACAATGAGCAGTTCTTC. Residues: CASTKGGPSYNEQFF. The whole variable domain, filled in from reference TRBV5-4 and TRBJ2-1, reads ETGVTQSPTHLIKTRGQQVTLRCSSQSGHNTVSWYQQALGQGPQFIFQYYREEENGRGNFPPRFSGLQFPNYSSELNVNALELDDSALYLCASTKGGPSYNEQFFGPGTRLTVL.

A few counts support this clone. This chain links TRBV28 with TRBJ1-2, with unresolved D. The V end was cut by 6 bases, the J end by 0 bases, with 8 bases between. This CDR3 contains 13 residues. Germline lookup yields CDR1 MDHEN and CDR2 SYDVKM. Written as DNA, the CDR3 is TGTGCCAGCAGGGTCCCTGCTAACTATGGCTACACCTTC. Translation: CASRVPANYGYTF.

The CDR3 sequence: CARNSETGETQYF. The CDR3 coding sequence is TGTGCCAGAAACAGTGAAACCGGGGAGACCCAGTACTTC. This rearrangement joins TRBV2 to TRBJ2-5, with D unclear. V shed 9 bases and J shed 5 bases, with 16 bases lying between them. This CDR3 spans 13 amino acids. Germline V gene lookup returns CDR1 SNHLY and CDR2 FYNNEI.

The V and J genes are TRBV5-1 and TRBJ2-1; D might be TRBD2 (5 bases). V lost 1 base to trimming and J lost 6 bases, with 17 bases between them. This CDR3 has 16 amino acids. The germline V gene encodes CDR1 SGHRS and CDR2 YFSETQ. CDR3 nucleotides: TGCGCCAGCAGCTTGTATCGGATCCGCGGGTTCAATGAGCAGTTCTTC. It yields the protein CASSLYRIRGFNEQFF.

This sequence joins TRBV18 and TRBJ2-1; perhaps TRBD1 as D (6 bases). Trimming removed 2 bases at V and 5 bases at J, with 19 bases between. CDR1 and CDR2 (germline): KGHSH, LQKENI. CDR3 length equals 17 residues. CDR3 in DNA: TGTGCCAGCTCACCAAAGGTGTTCAGGGGAACTAACAATGAGCAGTTCTTC. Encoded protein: CASSPKVFRGTNNEQFF.

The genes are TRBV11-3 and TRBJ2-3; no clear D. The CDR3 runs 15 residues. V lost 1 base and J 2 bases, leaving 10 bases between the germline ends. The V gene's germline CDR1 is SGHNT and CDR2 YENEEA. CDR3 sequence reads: CASSLVGGVTDTQYF. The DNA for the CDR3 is TGTGCCAGCAGCTTAGTAGGTGGGGTCACAGATACGCAGTATTTT.

CDR3 residues: CASSLADPRDLQSYEQYF. CDR3 coding DNA: TGTGCCAGCAGCTTAGCAGATCCCAGAGACTTACAATCCTACGAGCAGTACTTC. This chain links TRBV7-9 with TRBJ2-7; D gene ambiguous. V gave up 0 bases and J gave up 1 base, with 19 bases separating them. CDR1 is SEHNR and CDR2 is FQNEAQ in the germline V gene (reference sequence). This CDR3 region has 18 residues.

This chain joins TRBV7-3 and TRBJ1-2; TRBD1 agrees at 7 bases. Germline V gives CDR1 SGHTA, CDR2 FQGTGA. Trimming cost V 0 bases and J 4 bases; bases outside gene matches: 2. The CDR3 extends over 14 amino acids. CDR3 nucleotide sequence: TGTGCCAGCAGCTTAACCCGGGACAGCTATGGCTACACCTTC. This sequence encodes CASSLTRDSYGYTF. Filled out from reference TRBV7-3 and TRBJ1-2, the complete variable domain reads GAGVSQTPSNKVTEKGKYVELRCDPISGHTALYWYRQSLGQGPEFLIYFQGTGAADDSGLPNDRFFAVRPEGSVSTLKIQRTERGDSAVYLCASSLTRDSYGYTFGSGTRLTVV.